These 11 T cell receptor beta chains originate from one sample sequenced in a study of blood T cell repertoires in COVID-19. TCRdb keeps only in-frame clones here, not all; method: immunoSEQ multiplex PCR. The profile shows some 140,000 clones, under 80% of them singletons. The material sequenced was peripheral blood. The receptors derive from a man aged 80 or over with acute or convalescent COVID-19.

The V call is TRBV28, the J call TRBJ1-3; no clear D. Germline V gene data show CDR1 as MDHEN and CDR2 as SYDVKM. V was trimmed by 6 bases and J by 4 bases, leaving 13 bases between them. The CDR3 covers 14 residues. Here the CDR3 DNA reads TGTGCCAGCAGCCTAACCCAGGTCGGAAACACCATATATTTT. It specifies CASSLTQVGNTIYF.

This clone was seen a handful of times. The chain has TRBV11-1 and TRBJ2-7; the D is unclear. This CDR3 comprises 16 residues. The V end was cut by 3 bases, the J end by 3 bases, with 18 bases between. Germline V gene lookup returns CDR1 SGHAT and CDR2 FQDESV (reference sequence). In nucleotides, the CDR3 is TGTGCCAGCAGCTTGACTGGCAGTCCAGTTATCTACGAGCAGTACTTC. Amino acids: CASSLTGSPVIYEQYF.

This clone was recorded many times. The sample holds other DNA sequences that translate to the same CDR3. CDR3 in amino acids: CASSLGGTSGTDTQYF. DNA for the CDR3: TGCGCCAGCAGCTTGGGTGGGACTAGCGGCACAGATACGCAGTATTTT. This sequence joins TRBV5-1 and TRBJ2-3; 10 positions match TRBD2. Germline values: CDR1 SGHRS, CDR2 YFSETQ. V was pared by 0 bases and J by 1 base, with 2 bases of the junction left unmatched. The CDR3 totals 16 residues.

The rearrangement uses TRBV7-3 and TRBJ2-3; 9 nucleotides line up with TRBD1. Germline trimming cut 4 bases from V and 1 base from J; bases unmatched to any gene: 3. The CDR3 extends over 15 amino acids. Germline CDR1 SGHTA, CDR2 FQGTGA. The CDR3 protein is CASSSQGAGTDTQYF. The CDR3 DNA is TGTGCCAGCAGCTCACAGGGGGCAGGCACAGATACGCAGTATTTT.

CDR3 nucleotides: TGTGCCAGCAGCTATACTACAGGGGGGAACATTCAGTACTTC. This sequence encodes CASSYTTGGNIQYF. The J gene is TRBJ2-4, the V gene TRBV5-4; TRBD1 agrees at 8 bases. After removal of 3 bases from V and 7 bases from J, the junction contained 6 bases not matched to a gene. CDR1 SGHNT and CDR2 YYREEE come from the germline V gene (reference sequence). This CDR3 spans 14 amino acids.

The genes are TRBV5-4 and TRBJ1-6; the D gene is possibly TRBD1 (5 bases). The germline V and J ends were trimmed by 4 bases and 9 bases, with 20 bases remaining between them. Germline values: CDR1 SGHNT, CDR2 YYREEE (reference sequence). This CDR3 comprises 16 residues. CDR3 coding DNA: TGTGCCAGCAGCGTGAGGGGCGGGAGAGGGGTTTCACCCCTCCACTTT. This encodes CASSVRGGRGVSPLHF.

The V call is TRBV29-1, the J call TRBJ1-1, with no clear D. CDR3 length: 13 residues. CDR1 is SQVTM and CDR2 is ANQGSEA in the germline V gene. Trimming took 3 bases from V and 4 from J, leaving 12 bases between them. The CDR3 loop is CSVDGGMGTEAFF. In DNA form, the CDR3 reads TGCAGCGTTGACGGAGGCATGGGCACTGAAGCTTTCTTT.

This sequence joins TRBV30 and TRBJ1-1, with 10 positions matching TRBD1. Per the germline V gene, CDR1 is GTSNPN and CDR2 is SVGIG (reference sequence). V lost 4 bases to trimming and J lost 5 bases; unmatched junction nucleotides: 7. This CDR3 region has 14 residues. The CDR3, as DNA: TGTGCCTGGAACCGGGACAGGGGAGGGACTGAAGCTTTCTTT. Protein: CAWNRDRGGTEAFF.

The chain combines TRBV2 with TRBJ2-7, with TRBD1 as a possible D gene (6 bases). V was clipped by 7 bases and J by 6 bases, with 16 bases between them. Per the germline V gene, CDR1 is SNHLY and CDR2 is FYNNEI. The CDR3 has 13 residues. The CDR3 DNA is TGTGCCAGCAATCGACAGGCGGCCGGCGAGCAGTACTTC. It translates to CASNRQAAGEQYF.

Concerning this clone: This sample also contains other DNA sequences that code for the same CDR3. The rearrangement links TRBV7-3 to TRBJ1-1; D remains unclear. Germline V gene sequence: CDR1 SGHTA, CDR2 FQGTGA. This CDR3 has 13 residues. The V and J ends lost 3 bases and 0 bases respectively, with 5 bases between them. CDR3 DNA sequence: TGTGCCAGCAGCTTTCAGATGAACACTGAAGCTTTCTTT. It specifies CASSFQMNTEAFF.

This chain connects TRBV7-2 to TRBJ2-1; a weak D match, TRBD2 (5 bases). Germline V gene data show CDR1 as SGHTA and CDR2 as FQGNSA. V was clipped by 5 bases and J by 4 bases, with 12 bases between them. CDR3 length: 14 amino acids. This chain's CDR3 is CASSPGMKYNEQFF. The CDR3 DNA reads TGTGCCAGCAGCCCCGGGATGAAATACAATGAGCAGTTCTTC.